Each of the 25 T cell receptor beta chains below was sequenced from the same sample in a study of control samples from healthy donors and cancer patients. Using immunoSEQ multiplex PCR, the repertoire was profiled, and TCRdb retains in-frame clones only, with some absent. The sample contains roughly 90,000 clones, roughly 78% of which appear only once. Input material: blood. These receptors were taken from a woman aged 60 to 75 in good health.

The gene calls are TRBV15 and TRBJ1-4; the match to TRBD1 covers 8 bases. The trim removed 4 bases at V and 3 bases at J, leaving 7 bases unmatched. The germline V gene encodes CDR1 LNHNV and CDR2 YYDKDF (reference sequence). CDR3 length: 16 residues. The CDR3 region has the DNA TGTGCCACCAGCAACCTTGACAGGGGCTCTAATGAAAAACTGTTTTTT. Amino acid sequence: CATSNLDRGSNEKLFF.

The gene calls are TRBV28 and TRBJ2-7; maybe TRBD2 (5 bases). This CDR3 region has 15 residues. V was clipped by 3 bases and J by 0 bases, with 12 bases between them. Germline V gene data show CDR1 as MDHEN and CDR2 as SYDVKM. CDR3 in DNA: TGTGCCAGCAGTTTTCTGATGGAGGCCTCCTACGAGCAGTACTTC. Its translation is CASSFLMEASYEQYF.

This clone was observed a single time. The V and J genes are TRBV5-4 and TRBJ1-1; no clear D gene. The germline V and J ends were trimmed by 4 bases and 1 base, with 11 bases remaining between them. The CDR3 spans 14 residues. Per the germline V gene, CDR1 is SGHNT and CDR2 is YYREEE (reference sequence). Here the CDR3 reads CASSLLTANTEAFF. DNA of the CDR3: TGTGCCAGCAGCCTCCTCACAGCGAACACTGAAGCTTTCTTT.

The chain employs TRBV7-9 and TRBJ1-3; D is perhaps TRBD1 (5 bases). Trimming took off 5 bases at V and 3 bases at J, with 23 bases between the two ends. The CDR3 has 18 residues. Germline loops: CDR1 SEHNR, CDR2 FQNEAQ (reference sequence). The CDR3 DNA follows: TGTGCCAGCAGCGAAGGGTTGGGGACCTCGGAGAGTGGAAACACCATATATTTT. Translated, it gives CASSEGLGTSESGNTIYF.

This CDR3 is CASSTPGQAPNSPLHF. The DNA of the CDR3 is TGTGCCAGCAGCACCCCGGGACAGGCTCCAAATTCACCCCTCCACTTT. J is TRBJ1-6 and V is TRBV7-2; 8 nucleotides agree with TRBD1. The V and J ends lost 5 bases and 7 bases, in that order; junction bases with no gene match: 10. Looked up from germline, CDR1 is SGHTA and CDR2 is FQGNSA. The CDR3 spans 16 residues.

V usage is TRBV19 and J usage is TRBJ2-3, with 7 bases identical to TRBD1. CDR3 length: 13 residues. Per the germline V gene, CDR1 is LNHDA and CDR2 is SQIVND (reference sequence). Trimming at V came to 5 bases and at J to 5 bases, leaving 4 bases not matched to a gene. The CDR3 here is CASSVQGLDTQYF. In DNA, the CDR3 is TGTGCCAGTAGTGTACAGGGGTTAGATACGCAGTATTTT.

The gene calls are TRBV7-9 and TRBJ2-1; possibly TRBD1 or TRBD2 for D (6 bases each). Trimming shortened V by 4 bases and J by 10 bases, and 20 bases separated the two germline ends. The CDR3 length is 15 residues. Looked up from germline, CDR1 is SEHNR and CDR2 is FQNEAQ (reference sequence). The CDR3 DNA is TGTGCCAGCAGCTCGGGGGCCCAAGGCGCGGGAGAGCAGTTCTTC. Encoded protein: CASSSGAQGAGEQFF.

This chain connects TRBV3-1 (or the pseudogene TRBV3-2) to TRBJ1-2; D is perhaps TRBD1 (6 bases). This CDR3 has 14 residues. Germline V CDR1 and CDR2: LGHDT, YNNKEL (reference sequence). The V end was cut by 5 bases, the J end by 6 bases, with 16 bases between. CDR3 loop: CASSRRGGWDGYTF. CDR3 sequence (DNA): TGTGCCAGCAGCAGACGGGGGGGCTGGGATGGCTACACCTTC.

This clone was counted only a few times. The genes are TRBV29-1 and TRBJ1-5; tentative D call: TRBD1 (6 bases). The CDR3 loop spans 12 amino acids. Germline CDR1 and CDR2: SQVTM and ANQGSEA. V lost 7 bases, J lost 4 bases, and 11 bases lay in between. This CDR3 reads CSGGQPNQPQHF. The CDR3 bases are TGCAGCGGAGGACAGCCTAATCAGCCCCAGCATTTT. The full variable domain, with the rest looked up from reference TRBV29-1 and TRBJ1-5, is SAVISQKPSRDICQRGTSLTIQCQVDSQVTMMFWYRQQPGQSLTLIATANQGSEATYESGFVIDKFPISRPNLTFSTLTVSNMSPEDSSIYLCSGGQPNQPQHFGDGTRLSIL.

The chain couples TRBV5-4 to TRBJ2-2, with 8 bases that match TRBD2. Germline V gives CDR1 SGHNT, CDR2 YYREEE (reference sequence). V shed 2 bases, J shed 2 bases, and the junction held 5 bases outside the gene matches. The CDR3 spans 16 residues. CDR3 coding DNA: TGTGCCAGCAGCTTCGCGGGGGGATTAAACACCGGGGAGCTGTTTTTT. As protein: CASSFAGGLNTGELFF.

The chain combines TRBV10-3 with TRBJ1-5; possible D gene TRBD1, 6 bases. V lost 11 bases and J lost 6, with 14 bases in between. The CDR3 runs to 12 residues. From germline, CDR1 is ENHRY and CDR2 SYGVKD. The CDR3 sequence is CAGGGPGQPQHF. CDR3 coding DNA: TGTGCCGGGGGGGGGCCGGGTCAGCCCCAGCATTTT.

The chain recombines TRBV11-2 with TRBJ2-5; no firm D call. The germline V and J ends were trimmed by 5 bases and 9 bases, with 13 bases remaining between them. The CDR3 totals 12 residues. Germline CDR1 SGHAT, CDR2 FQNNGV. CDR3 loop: CASSPENTAQYF. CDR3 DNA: TGTGCCAGCAGCCCAGAAAATACAGCCCAGTACTTC. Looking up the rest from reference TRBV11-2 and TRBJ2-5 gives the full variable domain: EAGVAQSPRYKIIEKRQSVAFWCNPISGHATLYWYQQILGQGPKLLIQFQNNGVVDDSQLPKDRFSAERLKGVDSTLKIQPAKLEDSAVYLCASSPENTAQYFGPGTRLLVL.

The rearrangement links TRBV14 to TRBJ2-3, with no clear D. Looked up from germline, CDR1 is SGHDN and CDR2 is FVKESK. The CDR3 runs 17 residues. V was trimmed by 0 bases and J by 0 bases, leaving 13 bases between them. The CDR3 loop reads CASSQDSVRLSTDTQYF. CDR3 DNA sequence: TGTGCCAGCAGCCAAGATTCCGTTAGGCTGAGCACAGATACGCAGTATTTT.

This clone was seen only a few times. The CDR3 nucleotides read TGCGCCAGCAGCCAAGCTGTGCGGGAGTTGTACGAGCAGTACTTC. Translation: CASSQAVRELYEQYF. The gene calls are TRBV4-1 and TRBJ2-7; 7 bases align to TRBD2. CDR3 length: 15 amino acids. Germline-derived CDR1 and CDR2 are MGHRA and YSYEKL. After removal of 1 base from V and 4 bases from J, the junction contained 7 bases not matched to a gene.

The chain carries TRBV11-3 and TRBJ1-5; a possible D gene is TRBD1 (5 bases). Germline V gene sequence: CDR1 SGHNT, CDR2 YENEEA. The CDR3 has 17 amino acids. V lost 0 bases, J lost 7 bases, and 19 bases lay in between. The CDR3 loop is CASSLDRGLRWVQPQHF. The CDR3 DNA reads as TGTGCCAGCAGCTTAGATAGGGGCCTAAGGTGGGTCCAGCCCCAGCATTTT.

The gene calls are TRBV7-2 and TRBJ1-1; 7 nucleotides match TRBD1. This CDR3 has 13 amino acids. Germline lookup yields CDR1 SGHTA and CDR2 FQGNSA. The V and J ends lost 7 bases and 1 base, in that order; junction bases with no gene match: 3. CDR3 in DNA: TGTGCCAGCACGGGACAGACGAACACTGAAGCTTTCTTT. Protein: CASTGQTNTEAFF. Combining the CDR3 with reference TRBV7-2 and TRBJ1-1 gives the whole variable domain GAGVSQSPSNKVTEKGKDVELRCDPISGHTALYWYRQSLGQGLEFLIYFQGNSAPDKSGLPSDRFSAERTGGSVSTLTIQRTQQEDSAVYLCASTGQTNTEAFFGQGTRLTVV.

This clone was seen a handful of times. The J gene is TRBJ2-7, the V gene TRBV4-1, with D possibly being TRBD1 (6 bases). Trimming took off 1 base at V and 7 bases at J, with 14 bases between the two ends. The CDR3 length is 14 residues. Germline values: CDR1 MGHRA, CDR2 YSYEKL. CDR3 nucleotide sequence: TGCGCCAGCAGCCAAGTCCCAGGGGCACAGGAGCAGTACTTC. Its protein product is CASSQVPGAQEQYF.

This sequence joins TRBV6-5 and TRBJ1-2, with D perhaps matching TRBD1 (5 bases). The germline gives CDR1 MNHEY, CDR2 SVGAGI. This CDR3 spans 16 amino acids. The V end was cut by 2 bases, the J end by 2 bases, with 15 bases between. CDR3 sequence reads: CASSYTPGHLNYGYTF. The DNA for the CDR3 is TGTGCCAGCAGTTACACGCCGGGGCACCTAAACTATGGCTACACCTTC.

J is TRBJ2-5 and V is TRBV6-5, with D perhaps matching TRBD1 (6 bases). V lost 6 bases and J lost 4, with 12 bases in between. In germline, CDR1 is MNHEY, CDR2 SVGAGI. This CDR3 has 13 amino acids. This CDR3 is CASRPTGRETQYF. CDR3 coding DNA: TGTGCCAGCAGGCCTACAGGGAGAGAGACCCAGTACTTC.

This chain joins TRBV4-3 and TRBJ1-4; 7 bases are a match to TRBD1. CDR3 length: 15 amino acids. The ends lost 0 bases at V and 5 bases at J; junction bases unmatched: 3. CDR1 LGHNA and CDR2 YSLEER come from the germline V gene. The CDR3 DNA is TGCGCCAGCAGCCAAGATGGGACAGCGAATGAAAAACTGTTTTTT. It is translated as CASSQDGTANEKLFF.

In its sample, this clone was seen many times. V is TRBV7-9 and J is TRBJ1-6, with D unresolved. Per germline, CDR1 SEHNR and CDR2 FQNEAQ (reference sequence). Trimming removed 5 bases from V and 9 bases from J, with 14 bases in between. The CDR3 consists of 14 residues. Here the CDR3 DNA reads TGTGCCAGCAGCCCCCTTCTGGGGAGTTCACCCCTCCACTTT. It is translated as CASSPLLGSSPLHF.

This chain's CDR3 is CASSLGQGVETQYF. CDR3 bases: TGTGCCAGCAGCTTGGGACAGGGTGTAGAGACCCAGTACTTC. The chain couples TRBV5-8 to TRBJ2-5, with 7 bases that match TRBD1. V lost 0 bases, J lost 4 bases, and 3 bases stayed unmatched. CDR3 length: 14 amino acids. Looked up from germline, CDR1 is SGHTS and CDR2 is YDEGEE.

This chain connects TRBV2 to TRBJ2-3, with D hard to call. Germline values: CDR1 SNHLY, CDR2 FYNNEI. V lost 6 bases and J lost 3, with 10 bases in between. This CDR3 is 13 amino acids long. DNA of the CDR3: TGTGCCAGCAGACCAGGACGGACAGATACGCAGTATTTT. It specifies CASRPGRTDTQYF. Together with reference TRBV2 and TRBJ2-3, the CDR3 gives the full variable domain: EPEVTQTPSHQVTQMGQEVILRCVPISNHLYFYWYRQILGQKVEFLVSFYNNEISEKSEIFDDQFSVERPDGSNFTLKIRSTKLEDSAMYFCASRPGRTDTQYFGPGTRLTVL.

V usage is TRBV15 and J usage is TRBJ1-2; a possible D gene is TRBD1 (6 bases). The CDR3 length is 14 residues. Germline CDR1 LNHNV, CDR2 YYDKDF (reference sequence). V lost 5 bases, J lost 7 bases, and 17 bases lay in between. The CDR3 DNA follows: TGTGCCACCAGCGGATTTTCGGGGGCTACTGGCTACACCTTC. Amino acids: CATSGFSGATGYTF.

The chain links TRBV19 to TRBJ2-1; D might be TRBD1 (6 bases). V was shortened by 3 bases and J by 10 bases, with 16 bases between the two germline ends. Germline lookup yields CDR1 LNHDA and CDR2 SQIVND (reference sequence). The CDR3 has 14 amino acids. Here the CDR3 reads CASSMGASRQEQFF. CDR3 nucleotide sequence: TGTGCCAGTAGTATGGGGGCTAGTCGCCAAGAGCAGTTCTTC.